The 10 T cell receptor beta chains below all came from one sample that was sequenced in a study of control samples from healthy donors and cancer patients. Sequencing was performed with immunoSEQ multiplex PCR; in TCRdb, only in-frame clones are kept and a portion is missing. The sample gives approximately 70,000 clones, 75% to 90% of which show up once; 25% to 35% is in the top ten. The sample taken for sequencing was blood. The receptor set was obtained from a man between 50 and 59 years old in good health.

The CDR3 sequence: CASRATGADTQYF. The CDR3 DNA follows: TGTGCCAGTAGGGCTACAGGGGCAGATACGCAGTATTTT. The chain links TRBV19 to TRBJ2-3; 7 positions match TRBD1. V was pared by 6 bases and J by 4 bases, with 4 bases of the junction left unmatched. CDR1 and CDR2 (germline): LNHDA, SQIVND (reference sequence). This CDR3 spans 13 amino acids.

This clone appeared a few times. The chain is built from TRBV5-6 and TRBJ2-5, with D tentatively TRBD2 (6 bases). V dropped 2 bases and J dropped 4 bases, with 12 bases sitting between them. CDR3 length: 14 amino acids. Looked up from germline, CDR1 is SGHDT and CDR2 is YYEEEE. The CDR3: CASSFYGGRETQYF. CDR3 bases: TGTGCCAGCAGCTTTTACGGGGGTCGAGAGACCCAGTACTTC.

The genes are TRBV7-9 and TRBJ2-5; D gene ambiguous. Deletions cut 2 bases from V and 1 base from J, with 17 bases between. This CDR3 has 17 amino acids. From germline, CDR1 is SEHNR and CDR2 FQNEAQ (reference sequence). CDR3: CASSLIYPGFVQETQYF. The DNA for the CDR3 is TGTGCCAGCAGCTTAATCTATCCGGGCTTCGTCCAAGAGACCCAGTACTTC.

This clone appeared a few times. V and J are TRBV10-1 and TRBJ2-2, with 7 positions matching TRBD1. The CDR3 runs 13 residues. The ends lost 6 bases at V and 6 bases at J; junction bases unmatched: 4. Germline CDR1 and CDR2: WNHNN and SYGVQD (reference sequence). The CDR3 coding sequence is TGCGCCAGCAGAGAAACAGGGGCCGGGGAGCTGTTTTTT. Translated, it gives CASRETGAGELFF.

This chain connects TRBV24-1 to TRBJ2-1, with 8 nucleotides matching TRBD1. Germline trimming cut 1 base from V and 5 bases from J; bases unmatched to any gene: 3. Looked up from germline, CDR1 is KGHDR and CDR2 is SFDVKD. CDR3 length equals 15 residues. CDR3: CATSDFTGGHNEQFF. CDR3 bases: TGTGCCACCAGTGATTTTACAGGGGGTCACAATGAGCAGTTCTTC.

The chain couples TRBV12-3 or TRBV12-4 to TRBJ2-7; a weak D match, TRBD2 (6 bases). The ends were cut back, 1 base at V and 6 bases at J, with 10 bases in the middle. The CDR3 covers 13 residues. The CDR3 bases are TGTGCCAGCAGTTTAGGGGCCGGGGGCGAGCAGTACTTC. Its protein product is CASSLGAGGEQYF.

The chain uses TRBV11-3 and TRBJ1-4, with D perhaps matching TRBD1 (5 bases). The CDR3 totals 15 residues. CDR1 is SGHNT and CDR2 is YENEEA in the germline V gene. V was cut by 5 bases and J by 8 bases, with 18 bases left in between. As DNA, the CDR3 is TGTGCCAGCAGCCCAGACCCCCGGGGGGTAGAAAAACTGTTTTTT. It is translated as CASSPDPRGVEKLFF.

This chain connects TRBV7-3 to TRBJ2-2, with D possibly matching TRBD2 (5 bases). The CDR3 covers 14 residues. Trimming took off 4 bases at V and 7 bases at J, with 13 bases between the two ends. Germline V lookup: CDR1 SGHTA, CDR2 FQGTGA. CDR3: CASSSQSGFGELFF. Written as DNA, the CDR3 is TGTGCCAGCAGCTCACAGAGCGGTTTCGGGGAGCTGTTTTTT.

This clone has only one observation. J is TRBJ2-1 and V is TRBV4-3; D ambiguous. The germline V gene has CDR1 LGHNA and CDR2 YSLEER. V lost 0 bases, J lost 0 bases, and 6 bases lay in between. This CDR3 is built from 15 residues. Here the CDR3 reads CASSQDRTSYNEQFF. The CDR3, as DNA: TGCGCCAGCAGCCAAGATCGAACCTCCTACAATGAGCAGTTCTTC.

This clone has only one observation. V is TRBV5-1 and J is TRBJ2-3, with 15 bases matching TRBD2. This CDR3 is built from 16 residues. The germline V gene has CDR1 SGHRS and CDR2 YFSETQ. V was pared by 6 bases and J by 3 bases, with 5 bases of the junction left unmatched. Written as DNA, the CDR3 is TGCGCCAGCACCATGGGACTAGCGGGGGGAACAGATACGCAGTATTTT. Protein sequence: CASTMGLAGGTDTQYF.